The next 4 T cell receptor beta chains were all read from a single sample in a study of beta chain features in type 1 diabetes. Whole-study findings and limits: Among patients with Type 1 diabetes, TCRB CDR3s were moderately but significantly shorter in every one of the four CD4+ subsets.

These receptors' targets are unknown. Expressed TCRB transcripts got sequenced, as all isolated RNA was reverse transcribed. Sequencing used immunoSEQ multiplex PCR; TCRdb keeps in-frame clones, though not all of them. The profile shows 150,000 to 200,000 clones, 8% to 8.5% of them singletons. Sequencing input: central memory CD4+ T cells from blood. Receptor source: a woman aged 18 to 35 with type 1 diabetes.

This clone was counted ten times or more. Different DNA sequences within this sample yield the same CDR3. The CDR3 sequence: CASSLGQGNEKLFF. In nucleotides, the CDR3 is TGCGCCAGCAGCTTGGGACAGGGGAATGAAAAACTGTTTTTT. V is TRBV5-1 and J is TRBJ1-4; 8 bases are shared with TRBD1. The CDR3 totals 14 residues. The trim removed 0 bases at V and 5 bases at J, leaving 0 bases unmatched. CDR1 is SGHRS and CDR2 is YFSETQ in the germline V gene.

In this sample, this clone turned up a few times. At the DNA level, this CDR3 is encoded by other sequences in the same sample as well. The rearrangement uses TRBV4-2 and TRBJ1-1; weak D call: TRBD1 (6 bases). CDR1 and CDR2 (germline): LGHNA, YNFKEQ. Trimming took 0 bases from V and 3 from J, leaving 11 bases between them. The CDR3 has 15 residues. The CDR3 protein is CASSQDGQGYTEAFF. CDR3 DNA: TGTGCCAGCAGCCAAGACGGGCAGGGGTACACTGAAGCTTTCTTT.

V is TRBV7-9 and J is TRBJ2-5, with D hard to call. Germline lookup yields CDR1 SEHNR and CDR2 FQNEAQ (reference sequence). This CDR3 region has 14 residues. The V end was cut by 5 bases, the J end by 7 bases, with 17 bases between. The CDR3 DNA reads TGTGCCAGCAGCCCTTCTCGCGCGTGGGCGACCCAGTACTTC. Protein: CASSPSRAWATQYF.

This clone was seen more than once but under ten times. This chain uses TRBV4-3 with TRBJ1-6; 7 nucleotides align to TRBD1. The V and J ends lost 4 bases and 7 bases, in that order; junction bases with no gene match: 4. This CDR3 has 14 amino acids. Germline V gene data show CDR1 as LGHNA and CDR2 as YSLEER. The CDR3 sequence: CASSLGQQNSPLHF. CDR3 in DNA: TGCGCCAGCAGCCTGGGACAGCAAAATTCACCCCTCCACTTT.